A selection of T cell receptor beta chains follows, all from one sample in a study of T cell repertoires in aging, cancer and after chemotherapy. TCRdb fed the multiplex PCR reads into MiXCR, producing one record per CDR3 protein. The table shows 3,600 or so distinct CDR3 sequences, with over 25% occurring only once. Sequenced material: blood. The receptors stem from a human donor with a solid tumor. Each CDR3 is given with its conserved first and last residue. D genes are given only for firm matches. For some rows the clone size is stated as once, few or many, or as a class when expanded; others skip it.

>TRBJ2-1|.|TRBV20-1|.
TGCAGTGCTAGGGCTATCCTCAATGAGCAGTTCTTC
CSARAILNEQFF
>TRBJ1-3|.|TRBV12-3/TRBV12-4|few
TGTGCCAGCAGTTTAGATCTGAGAAACACCATATATTTT
CASSLDLRNTIYF
>TRBJ2-3|TRBD2|TRBV19|.
TGTGCCAGTCGGAGCCTAGCGGGAGGGAGAGATACGCAGTATTTT
CASRSLAGGRDTQYF
>TRBJ1-5|.|TRBV6-2/TRBV6-3|.
TGTGCCAGCAGTCATCACCGGGGACATGGACCCCAGCCCCAGCATTTT
CASSHHRGHGPQPQHF
>TRBJ1-5|.|TRBV12-3/TRBV12-4|once
TGTGCCAGCAGTCTTATGGGACGGTTCAATCAGCCCCAGCATTTT
CASSLMGRFNQPQHF
>TRBJ2-2|.|TRBV20-1|.
TGCAGTGCTCCACGATCCGGGACATCGAACACCGGGGAGCTGTTTTTT
CSAPRSGTSNTGELFF
>TRBJ1-2|.|TRBV10-3|.
TGTGCCATCAGTGAGCCCGGGGCGGGGGACTATGGCTACACCTTC
CAISEPGAGDYGYTF
>TRBJ2-7|.|TRBV18|.
TGTGCCAGCTCACCACCGGGTGTTGGCGACGAGCAGTACTTC
CASSPPGVGDEQYF
>TRBJ1-3|TRBD1|TRBV18|.
TGTGCCAGCTCACCGGACAGGGTTGGAGGAAACACCATATATTTT
CASSPDRVGGNTIYF
>TRBJ2-2|TRBD1|TRBV19|few
TGTGCCAGTAACACACAGGGGGCGGCCGGGGAGCTGTTTTTT
CASNTQGAAGELFF
>TRBJ2-7|TRBD2|TRBV7-2|.
TGTGCCAGCAGCTTCCCCGGGAGGGCCACCGAGCAGTACTTC
CASSFPGRATEQYF
>TRBJ1-2|.|TRBV27|few
TGTGCCAGCAGTTCTCGGACACTCTATGGCTACACCTTC
CASSSRTLYGYTF
>TRBJ2-1|.|TRBV4-1|.
TGCGCCAGCAGCCAAGAAAACGAGCAGTTCTTC
CASSQENEQFF
>TRBJ1-2|TRBD1|TRBV18|few
TGTGCCAGCTCACCACGGGGACGACAGGGTGGCTACACCTTC
CASSPRGRQGGYTF
>TRBJ2-6|.|TRBV10-3|medium-sized
TGTGCCATCAGCCCTGACGGAGACTCTGGGGCCAACGTCCTGACTTTC
CAISPDGDSGANVLTF
>TRBJ1-2|.|TRBV18|.
TGTGCCAGCTCACCACAGGAGGGTGAGGCTGGCTACACCTTC
CASSPQEGEAGYTF
>TRBJ2-5|.|TRBV11-1|.
TGTGCCAGCAGCACTGGAGAGACCCAGTACTTC
CASSTGETQYF
>TRBJ2-1|.|TRBV13|few
TGTGCCAGCAGCATCCTGGGCCCATTCGCGCAGTTCTTC
CASSILGPFAQFF
>TRBJ1-1|TRBD1|TRBV29-1|.
TGCAGCGTTGGGCACAGGGGGGCTTCTGAAGCTTTCTTT
CSVGHRGASEAFF
>TRBJ2-5|.|TRBV12-3/TRBV12-4|.
TGTGCCAGCAGTGTCCAAGAGACCCAGTACTTC
CASSVQETQYF
>TRBJ2-2|.|TRBV20-1|.
TGCAGTGCTTCCCCTCGGAGGGTAATCGGGGAGCTGTTTTTT
CSASPRRVIGELFF
>TRBJ2-7|TRBD1|TRBV6-1|few
TGTGCCAGCAGTAAACGGGACAGCTCCTACGAGCAGTACTTC
CASSKRDSSYEQYF
>TRBJ1-3|TRBD1|TRBV6-5|.
TGTGCCAGCAGGAGGGACAGGGTACTCTCGGGAAACACCATATATTTT
CASRRDRVLSGNTIYF
>TRBJ1-2|.|TRBV29-1|medium-sized
TGCAGCGTTGGGTCCACAGGGTTCCTATATGGCTACACCTTC
CSVGSTGFLYGYTF
>TRBJ1-2|TRBD1|TRBV19|.
TGTGCCACTCCCACCCCTCAAGACAGGGTTTATGGCTACACCTTC
CATPTPQDRVYGYTF
>TRBJ2-3|.|TRBV4-1|.
TGCGCCAGCAGCCCGCGGGGCGGGACCGCTCCAGATACGCAGTATTTT
CASSPRGGTAPDTQYF
>TRBJ1-4|.|TRBV18|few
TGTGCCAGCTCAGGGATTTCCGATGAAAAACTGTTTTTT
CASSGISDEKLFF
>TRBJ2-2|TRBD2|TRBV11-2|.
TGTGCCAGCAGCTTCGAGGGTACTAGCGGGACCGGGGAGCTGTTTTTT
CASSFEGTSGTGELFF
>TRBJ1-1|.|TRBV6-5|.
TGTGCCAGCAGTGTAACCAGGGATGTGAACACTGAAGCTTTCTTT
CASSVTRDVNTEAFF
>TRBJ2-3|TRBD1|TRBV27|.
TGTGCCAGCAGTTTTAACAGGGGTGATACGCAGTATTTT
CASSFNRGDTQYF
>TRBJ2-1|.|TRBV20-1|.
TGCAGTGGGGTTGAGAGCTCCTACAATGAGCAGTTCTTC
CSGVESSYNEQFF
>TRBJ1-5|.|TRBV30|few
TGTGCCTGGAGTGGGGCAGGGGATCAGCCCCAGCATTTT
CAWSGAGDQPQHF
>TRBJ2-7|.|TRBV5-4|few
TGTGCCAGCAGCTTGGCAGGGATCTACGAGCAGTACTTC
CASSLAGIYEQYF
>TRBJ1-6|.|TRBV15|medium-sized
TGTGCCACCGCGGAGGGTTGGAGTTCACCCCTCCACTTT
CATAEGWSSPLHF
>TRBJ1-2|.|TRBV6-5|.
TGTGCCAGCAGTTTTAGAGGAGGGGGAGATGGCTACACCTTC
CASSFRGGGDGYTF
>TRBJ2-1|TRBD1|TRBV7-9|.
TGTGCCAGCAGCTTAGATGGGACAGCCAACAATGAGCAGTTCTTC
CASSLDGTANNEQFF
>TRBJ2-5|.|TRBV27|few
TGTGCCAGCAGTTTAGTTCCAGGGTTACAAGAGACCCAGTACTTC
CASSLVPGLQETQYF
>TRBJ2-2|.|TRBV7-9|few
TGTGCCAGCAGCTTAAAGGGGGGGAAAGCGAACACCGGGGAGCTGTTTTTT
CASSLKGGKANTGELFF
>TRBJ2-7|.|TRBV19|.
TGTGCCAGTATGGGTCGGGGCAAACAAACCTCCTACGAGCAGTACTTC
CASMGRGKQTSYEQYF
>TRBJ2-3|.|TRBV7-9|few
TGTGCCAGCAGCTCCGCCATTAGCGCAGATACGCAGTATTTT
CASSSAISADTQYF
>TRBJ1-2|.|TRBV12-3/TRBV12-4|few
TGTGCCAGCAGTTTCGGCAGCAACTATGGCTACACCTTC
CASSFGSNYGYTF
>TRBJ2-1|TRBD2|TRBV27|few
TGTGCCACTACGAGGACTAGCGGGGTCAATGAGCAGTTCTTC
CATTRTSGVNEQFF
>TRBJ2-1|TRBD2|TRBV10-3|.
TGTGCCACCGAACGACTAGCGGGAGGGGCAAACAATGAGCAGTTCTTC
CATERLAGGANNEQFF
>TRBJ2-3|.|TRBV6-5|.
TGTGCCAGCAGATCGAGGTCCTTTACAGATACGCAGTATTTT
CASRSRSFTDTQYF